This entry concerns a single T cell receptor beta chain. This clonotype has a count of ten or more. Its binding antigen is unknown. No much larger clone exists at a distance of one base, and base qualities are not known. The sample belongs to a study of T cells after yellow fever vaccination (dated by TCRdb to between 2018 and 2020). About the investigation overall: Libraries from fractions with low cell numbers were prepared with the SMART-Seq v4 Ultra Low Input RNA kit. Blood samples were taken at several timepoints before and after primary and secondary immunization, and bulk PBMC replicates and cell subsets were isolated. Two healthy male donors, one aged 18 to 30 and one aged 30 to 40 years, made up the cohort. To follow T-cell clones before and after both primary and booster YFV17D yellow fever vaccination, bulk TCR alpha and beta repertoires underwent longitudinal sequencing.

The treatment or condition label on this specimen signifies: live attenuated yellow fever vaccine strain. At every blood-draw timepoint, two biological replicates of bulk PBMCs were collected. A standard Ficoll-Paque protocol was used to isolate PBMCs from peripheral blood. TriZol was used to extract RNA from bulk PBMCs, from CD4 and CD8 fractions, and from dextramer-positive and dextramer-negative fractions. Overall study results and their limits: After the booster, most clones that had expanded after primary vaccination were detected again (around 96% of CD4 and around nine tenths of CD8), suggesting broad maintenance of memory. A small share of clonotypes occurred in both CD4 and CD8 compartments, likely arising from convergent recombination. Computational filtering was needed because FACS-sorted repertoires could contain abundant contaminating clonotypes from the bulk population. The study included only a couple of donors, which limits how far the findings can be generalized. The secondary T-cell response was weaker than the primary response but faster, peaking on day 5 instead of day 15.

This sample was sequenced with an Illumina NovaSeq 6000. TCR cDNA was synthesized by 5'RACE template switching, which introduced a universal primer site and unique molecular identifiers. Priming of cDNA synthesis was performed from both the TCR alpha and TCR beta constant segments. Library amplification used two PCR steps, and the second PCR step added sample barcodes and sequencing adapters. Sequencing of libraries was performed on Illumina HiSeq 2500 (2x100 bp) or NovaSeq (2x150 bp). Per the authors' processing: MIGEC handled demultiplexing of reads and collapsing into UMI consensus sequences, while MiXCR performed V(D)J alignment. Clonotypes responding to the vaccine were identified with edgeR on replicate PBMC samples, with the criteria of FDR below 0.01 and a log2 fold change above 5 up to day 15. Each bulk clonotype was labeled CD4 or CD8 based on which sequenced repertoire, CD4 or CD8, contained the clonotype at higher abundance. Through fastp at Q25 and MiXCR, TCRdb rebuilt clones from the public reads, retaining in-frame beta chains. Every distinct CDR3 protein forms one entry, paired with its most common genes and DNA. These V and J calls derive from TCRdb rather than the authors' analysis. For this sample there are around 300,000 distinct CDR3 sequences; roughly 4.3% appear just once. 20% to 25% of the sample rests with the top ten.

The sample in question was PBMCs, obtained 5 days after the yellow fever booster vaccination. This clonotype was obtained from a man aged 18-30 years who received the YFV17D yellow fever vaccine.

The CDR3 reads CASSFLGGIEQFF. The bases are TGTGCCAGCAGTTTCTTAGGGGGTATTGAGCAGTTCTTC. The sequence links TRBV28 to TRBJ2-1; the D region possibly corresponds to TRBD1 (6 bases align). CDR1 is given as MDHEN and CDR2 as SYDVKM, both from the germline V gene. V and J lose 3 bases and 9 bases, and a span of 12 bases separates them. Inclusive of the bounding cysteine and phenylalanine, the CDR3 is 13 residues long. Only the CDR3 DNA is retained, 39 bases long and in frame from the first base.